This T cell receptor beta chain came from a study of identical twins. CDR3 length: 13 residues. V was trimmed by 0 bases and J by 3 bases, leaving 6 bases between them. Germline assignment: CDR1 SGDLS and CDR2 YYNGEE. TCRdb called the 5' RACE reads again in MiXCR, with one record for every CDR3 protein. The sample lists 350,000 to 450,000 distinct CDR3 sequences; less than 20% were seen once. The sequencing sample was made of naive T cells sorted from blood. This chain joins TRBV9 and TRBJ1-1; D gene uncertain. The sequence came from a man aged 50-60 years in good health. The DNA of the CDR3 is TGTGCCAGCAGCGTAGGTAGGGACACTGAAGCTTTCTTT. Its protein product is CASSVGRDTEAFF.